The clone carrying this TCR beta chain was detected only a few times. Its target is unknown. Germline V gives CDR1 MDHEN, CDR2 SYDVKM. The V gene lost 6 bases and the J gene lost 0 bases, with 21 bases spanning the gap. The length of the CDR3 is 18 residues. This record comes from a study of vaccination and CD4 T cells after COVID-19. Background on the study: The authors exposed cells to overlapping spike peptides derived from SARS-CoV-2, HCoV-NL63, HCoV-OC43 and HCoV-229E. Overall study results and limits: No early post-infection timepoints were studied, and convalescent patients studied were relatively few.

Treatment given: roughly 11-day PBMC culture with coronavirus spike peptide pools or control peptides (ViraFEST assay). ViraFEST grew antigen-specific T cells using peptide pools, then sequenced TCRs. Scientists ran DNA taken from cultured CD4+ T cells through the Oncomine TCR Beta short-read assay for sequencing. From the PCR reads, TCRdb called clonotypes with MiXCR, one entry per CDR3 protein. The sample records 14,000 to 15,000 distinct CDR3 sequences, just under 45% being singletons. This receptor was taken from a human donor who had recovered from COVID-19. Sequencing was done on a sample of CD4+ T cells from blood, cultured in vitro. The genes are TRBV28 and TRBJ1-5; tentative D call: TRBD1 (6 bases). Here the CDR3 DNA reads TGTGCCAGCAGGCCTAAGGGGGGGACCATTTATAGCAATCAGCCCCAGCATTTT. It translates to CASRPKGGTIYSNQPQHF.